This T cell receptor (beta chain) was captured by sequencing in a study of T cells after posttransplantation cyclophosphamide. Using immunoSEQ multiplex PCR, the repertoire was profiled, and TCRdb retains in-frame clones only, with some absent. The sample has tens of thousands of clones, roughly nine tenths seen once. Concerning this clone itself: What it recognizes is unknown.

Study-wide points: Recipient CMV seropositivity and CMV reactivation strongly tracked TRB clonality.

Cyclophosphamide on days +3 and +4 followed busulfan-fludarabine conditioning and a marrow graft. The specimen was PBMCs, collected after allogeneic stem cell transplant with posttransplant cyclophosphamide. This receptor was taken from a female patient aged 25-40 years who received an allogeneic stem cell transplant from an unrelated donor, was CMV-positive, and had no GVHD. Some T cells may be provided by the graft donor.

The CDR3 DNA is TGTGCCATCAGTGGGGTAACACAGGGGGTCTTTTCCTACGAGCAGTACTTC. Protein product: CAISGVTQGVFSYEQYF. The rearrangement links TRBV10-3 to TRBJ2-7; TRBD1 agrees at 8 bases. CDR3 length equals 17 residues. The V gene's germline CDR1 is ENHRY and CDR2 SYGVKD. With 4 bases clipped from V and 1 base from J, the junction kept 12 bases outside the gene matches.